This TCR beta chain comes out of a study of cytomegalovirus exposure and HLA in healthy donors. As to this clone: Its cognate antigen is unknown. This specimen includes other DNA sequences encoding the same CDR3.

General study results and limits: A later analysis associated 16,951 TCR beta sequences with HLA alleles at a 0.05 false discovery rate. Earlier findings revealed that most TCR beta V segments proved productive either about 90% or about 30% of the time.

The study ran its PCR with 60 Vbeta and 13 Jbeta primers. The table came from immunoSEQ multiplex PCR; TCRdb's copy has only in-frame clones and leaves some out. In the table there are under 250,000 clones, almost 80% of which are singletons. Germline CDR1 reads MDHEN; CDR2 reads SYDVKM. V shed 1 base and J shed 0 bases, with 13 bases lying between them. This CDR3 contains 17 residues. The J gene is TRBJ2-4, the V gene TRBV28; D is undetermined. This TCR came from a male donor in good health and CMV-seronegative. Sequenced input: PBMCs. CDR3 bases: TGTGCCAGCAGTTTATCCCCTTTTTTAAAAGCCAAAAACATTCAGTACTTC. This encodes CASSLSPFLKAKNIQYF.